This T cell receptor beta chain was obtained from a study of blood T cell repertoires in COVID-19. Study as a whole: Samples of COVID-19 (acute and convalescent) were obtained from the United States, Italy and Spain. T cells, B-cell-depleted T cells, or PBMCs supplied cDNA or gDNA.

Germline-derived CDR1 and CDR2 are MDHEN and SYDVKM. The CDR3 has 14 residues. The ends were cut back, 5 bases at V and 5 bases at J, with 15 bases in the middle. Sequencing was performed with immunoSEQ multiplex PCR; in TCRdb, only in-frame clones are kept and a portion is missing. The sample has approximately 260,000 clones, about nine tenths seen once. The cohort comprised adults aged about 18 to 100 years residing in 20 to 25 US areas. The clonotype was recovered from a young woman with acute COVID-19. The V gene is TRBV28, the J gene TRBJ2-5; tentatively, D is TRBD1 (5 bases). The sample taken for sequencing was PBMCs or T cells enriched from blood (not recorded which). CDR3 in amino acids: CASSRQGLGETQYF. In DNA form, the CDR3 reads TGTGCCAGCAGTCGCCAGGGTTTGGGCGAGACCCAGTACTTC. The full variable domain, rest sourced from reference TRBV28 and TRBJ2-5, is DVKVTQSSRYLVKRTGEKVFLECVQDMDHENMFWYRQDPGLGLRLIYFSYDVKMKEKGDIPEGYSVSREKKERFSLILESASTNQTSMYLCASSRQGLGETQYFGPGTRLLVL.